The clone carrying this T cell receptor (beta chain) is a singleton in its sample. The target antigen is unknown. This sample was taken from a study of shared clonotypes between healthy human individuals. Across the whole study: Donors were two women and a few men aged 18 to 49.

Cells designated naive CD8 were CD45RO-negative and were positively selected for CCR7, with terminally differentiated effector memory CD45RA+ cells excluded. The V gene's germline CDR1 is SGDLS and CDR2 YYNGEE. V lost 4 bases, J lost 8 bases, and 13 bases lay in between. This CDR3 has 13 amino acids. Study-level findings and limits: Shared across a handful of donors were around 5% of the naive CD4 clonotypes. Clonotype sharing among the donors was expected to vary with sequencing depth.

Measured with immunoSEQ multiplex PCR; TCRdb has only the in-frame clones, and not every one. The data hold 760,000 or so clones, with 95% to 97% observed a single time. Material for sequencing was naive CD8+ T cells sorted from blood. The V call is TRBV9, the J call TRBJ2-1; D is perhaps TRBD1 (5 bases). The clonotype was recovered from a man aged 30 to 39 in good health. This CDR3 is CASSQAGMYEQFF. CDR3 bases: TGTGCCAGCAGCCAAGCAGGGATGTATGAGCAGTTCTTC.